The sequence of this T cell receptor (beta chain) was determined in a study of monozygotic twins with cystic fibrosis. Across the whole study: Library input was around 3.1 micrograms of fragmented DNA, with approximately 14 PCR cycles. Study results and caveats: Median Simpson clonality of roughly 0.0093 suggested naive T cells predominated. In this small cohort, shared CDR3 numbers showed no association with age, concordance or disease severity. Unrelated CF individuals shared fewer identical clonotypes than monozygotic CF twins.

Method: immunoSEQ multiplex PCR; TCRdb's copy keeps in-frame clones and lacks some. The repertoire holds approximately 8,700 clones, with approximately 90% as singletons. CDR1 and CDR2 (germline): SGHTA, FQGNSA. This CDR3 comprises 12 residues. Trimming stripped 5 bases from V and 2 bases from J, with 6 bases between. Regarding this clone: Its antigen remains unknown.

The V call is TRBV7-2, the J call TRBJ2-5; D is uncertain. The sequence came from a boy between 2 and 15 years old with cystic fibrosis. Material for sequencing was blood. CDR3 nucleotide sequence: TGTGCCAGCAGCAGACCACAAGAGACCCAGTACTTC. It codes for CASSRPQETQYF.